Listed here are 28 T cell receptor beta chains from one sample, sequenced in a study of OX40 agonist ivuxolimab in advanced cancers. Data came from immunoSEQ multiplex PCR; TCRdb stores just in-frame clones and leaves some out. The profile covers approximately 100,000 clones, with around 90% appearing a single time and 0.7% to 0.9% taken by the ten largest. The material sequenced was CD4+ or CD8+ T cells sorted from blood, taken in a trial of the OX40 agonist ivuxolimab. All receptors derive from an adult with an advanced solid tumor such as melanoma, head and neck, liver or kidney cancer.

The chain is built from TRBV4-1 and TRBJ2-6; 8 bases match TRBD1. The trim removed 4 bases at V and 0 bases at J, leaving 8 bases unmatched. The CDR3 contains 18 residues. CDR1 MGHRA and CDR2 YSYEKL come from the germline V gene. CDR3 protein: CASSPPTGVHSGANVLTF. The CDR3 DNA is TGCGCCAGCAGCCCCCCGACAGGGGTCCACTCTGGGGCCAACGTCCTGACTTTC.

The chain is built from TRBV11-2 and TRBJ2-1; 11 bases are shared with TRBD1. The CDR3 has 14 residues. In germline, CDR1 is SGHAT, CDR2 FQNNGV. V lost 5 bases to trimming and J lost 8 bases; unmatched junction nucleotides: 5. The CDR3 loop reads CASSPWTGGYEQFF. The CDR3 bases are TGTGCCAGCAGCCCCTGGACAGGGGGCTATGAGCAGTTCTTC.

The chain links TRBV7-9 to TRBJ1-6; unclear D gene. CDR1 and CDR2 from the germline V gene are SEHNR and FQNEAQ (reference sequence). The CDR3 consists of 18 residues. V was trimmed by 5 bases and J by 7 bases, leaving 24 bases between them. The DNA of the CDR3 is TGTGCCAGCAGCCTAAAAGCCGTTGGCGGGAACAGAAATTCACCCCTCCACTTT. Translation gives CASSLKAVGGNRNSPLHF.

This chain connects TRBV12-2 to TRBJ1-1. TRBV12-2 is shown as a pseudogene. This CDR3 comprises 14 residues. The CDR3 sequence: CASRSVDARTEAFF. The CDR3 DNA is TGTGCAAGTCGCTCCGTGGACGCCCGGACTGAAGCTTTCTTT.

The chain uses TRBV11-2 and TRBJ2-5, with a tentative D call TRBD1 (5 bases). V gave up 8 bases and J gave up 0 bases, with 10 bases separating them. This CDR3 has 13 residues. Germline CDR1 and CDR2: SGHAT and FQNNGV. The CDR3 protein is CASGQGDQETQYF. The CDR3 coding sequence is TGTGCCAGCGGGCAGGGCGACCAAGAGACCCAGTACTTC.

The table lists this clone with a count of one. The chain uses TRBV2 and TRBJ1-1; D not resolved. The germline V gene has CDR1 SNHLY and CDR2 FYNNEI. The V end was cut by 7 bases, the J end by 1 base, with 10 bases between. CDR3 size: 13 residues. This chain's CDR3 is CASIGNQNTEAFF. The CDR3 region has the DNA TGTGCCAGCATCGGTAACCAGAACACTGAAGCTTTCTTT.

The rearrangement links TRBV18 to TRBJ2-6; D gene uncertain. CDR1 and CDR2 from the germline V gene are KGHSH and LQKENI. V lost 6 bases and J 0 bases, leaving 18 bases between the germline ends. This CDR3 spans 18 amino acids. CDR3 loop: CASSPFGSSISGANVLTF. The CDR3 nucleotides read TGTGCCAGCTCGCCGTTTGGGTCATCAATCTCTGGGGCCAACGTCCTGACTTTC.

The chain recombines TRBV7-8 with TRBJ2-3; D unclear. Per the germline V gene, CDR1 is SGHVS and CDR2 is FQNEAQ. This CDR3 is 14 amino acids long. The V end was cut by 2 bases, the J end by 2 bases, with 8 bases between. CDR3 loop: CASSLRRTTDTQYF. The CDR3 region has the DNA TGTGCCAGCAGCTTACGTCGGACCACAGATACGCAGTATTTT.

The chain combines TRBV19 with TRBJ1-2, with D hard to call. This CDR3 is 13 amino acids long. V was trimmed by 6 bases and J by 7 bases, leaving 15 bases between them. Germline V CDR1 and CDR2: LNHDA, SQIVND (reference sequence). CDR3 bases: TGTGCCAGTAGCCGCCCGGTTATTGGTGGCTACACCTTC. Translating gives CASSRPVIGGYTF.

The CDR3, as DNA: TGCAGCTGCAGAGTAACCTTTTTTGCCTCGAACACTGAAGCTTTCTTT. Protein product: CSCRVTFFASNTEAFF. The rearrangement links TRBV29-1 to TRBJ1-1; no reliable D call. CDR1 and CDR2 from the germline V gene are SQVTM and ANQGSEA. The CDR3 is made up of 16 amino acids. Trimming took 8 bases from V and 1 from J, leaving 23 bases between them.

The chain employs TRBV6-1 and TRBJ2-1; D possibly matches TRBD1 or TRBD2 (5 bases each). V was shortened by 8 bases and J by 2 bases, with 13 bases between the two germline ends. The CDR3 consists of 14 residues. Germline CDR1 and CDR2: MNHNS and SASEGT. In DNA, the CDR3 is TGTGCCAGCGAGAGGGGAACAGCCTACAATGAGCAGTTCTTC. Translation: CASERGTAYNEQFF.

This chain joins TRBV4-1 and TRBJ2-3, with D possibly matching TRBD2 (6 bases). Germline V CDR1 and CDR2: MGHRA, YSYEKL. The CDR3 is made up of 15 amino acids. Trimming stripped 0 bases from V and 4 bases from J, with 11 bases between. The CDR3 loop reads CASSQDRRGSDTQYF. In DNA form, the CDR3 reads TGCGCCAGCAGCCAAGATAGACGGGGGTCAGATACGCAGTATTTT.

The chain links TRBV11-2 to TRBJ2-3, with D perhaps assigned TRBD1 or TRBD2 (5 bases each). V was pared by 3 bases and J by 2 bases, with 12 bases between. This CDR3 has 15 amino acids. Per the germline V gene, CDR1 is SGHAT and CDR2 is FQNNGV. The DNA for the CDR3 is TGTGCCAGCAGCTTGGGCCGGGGCTACACAGATACGCAGTATTTT. This translates into CASSLGRGYTDTQYF.

This clone was seen a single time. The V gene is TRBV7-2, the J gene TRBJ2-7, with 7 positions matching TRBD1. The germline CDR1 and CDR2 sequences are SGHTA and FQGNSA. Trimming cost V 3 bases and J 3 bases; bases outside gene matches: 8. The length of the CDR3 is 15 residues. The chain's CDR3 is CASSFSGTAVYEQYF. DNA of the CDR3: TGTGCCAGCAGCTTTTCCGGGACAGCCGTCTACGAGCAGTACTTC.

Worth noting for this clone: This sample includes further DNA sequences coding for the same CDR3. The CDR3: CASTPPSGAYEQYF. Written as DNA, the CDR3 is TGTGCCAGCACCCCTCCTAGCGGGGCCTACGAGCAGTACTTC. The V and J genes are TRBV7-2 and TRBJ2-7; 9 nucleotides align to TRBD2. Unmatched junction bases numbered 6, after V lost 7 bases and J lost 2 bases. The CDR3 runs to 14 residues. Germline loops: CDR1 SGHTA, CDR2 FQGNSA.

V gene TRBV29-1 combines with J gene TRBJ2-6; the D gene is possibly TRBD1 (6 bases). The CDR3 runs 14 residues. The V gene lost 7 bases and the J gene lost 1 base, with 11 bases spanning the gap. Germline-derived CDR1 and CDR2 are SQVTM and ANQGSEA. The CDR3 sequence: CSADTGSGANVLTF. CDR3 DNA sequence: TGCAGCGCCGACACAGGGTCTGGGGCCAACGTCCTGACTTTC.

The rearrangement links TRBV5-4 to TRBJ2-1; 8 bases fit TRBD1. V lost 4 bases, J lost 2 bases, and 5 bases stayed unmatched. The CDR3 contains 15 residues. Germline assignment: CDR1 SGHNT and CDR2 YYREEE (reference sequence). The CDR3 region has the DNA TGTGCCAGCAGCCTTGGACAGGGCGCCTACAATGAGCAGTTCTTC. Protein product: CASSLGQGAYNEQFF.

This clone was found once. The sample contains more than one DNA sequence encoding this CDR3. V usage is TRBV28 and J usage is TRBJ1-1; 9 bases line up with TRBD1. The CDR3 consists of 14 residues. Germline CDR1 MDHEN, CDR2 SYDVKM. V was clipped by 5 bases and J by 2 bases; unmatched bases: 3. Here the CDR3 DNA reads TGTGCCAGCAGTGCGACAGGGGGAAACACTGAAGCTTTCTTT. It specifies CASSATGGNTEAFF.

The CDR3 region has the DNA TGTGCCAGCACCTGGGACAGGCGGGGCGAGCAGTACTTC. Residues: CASTWDRRGEQYF. The rearrangement uses TRBV28 and TRBJ2-7; 8 bases line up with TRBD1. Germline V gene data show CDR1 as MDHEN and CDR2 as SYDVKM. CDR3 length: 13 amino acids. With V trimmed by 7 bases and J by 6 bases, 8 bases remained unmatched.

This clone has just one count. V usage is TRBV19 and J usage is TRBJ2-2; no reliable D call. CDR1 LNHDA and CDR2 SQIVND come from the germline V gene (reference sequence). This CDR3 region has 13 residues. The V gene lost 6 bases and the J gene lost 4 bases, with 9 bases spanning the gap. This chain's CDR3 is CASSPSLTGELFF. CDR3 in DNA: TGTGCCAGTAGCCCCTCTCTCACCGGGGAGCTGTTTTTT.

The V and J genes are TRBV12-1 and TRBJ2-7; whether TRBD2, the table's D call, matches the DNA was not checked. TRBV12-1 is deemed a pseudogene. The CDR3 runs to 15 residues. The CDR3 DNA reads TGTGCCAGCGGGGGGGAGACAGTATTTCCGCTCGAGCAGTACTTC. Protein sequence: CASGGETVFPLEQYF.

The chain recombines TRBV5-1 with TRBJ2-1; TRBD2 aligns across 9 bases. The germline V gene encodes CDR1 SGHRS and CDR2 YFSETQ. V lost 6 bases, J lost 0 bases, and 16 bases stayed unmatched. CDR3 length equals 19 residues. This chain's CDR3 is CASTKEGLAGLSSYNEQFF. CDR3 nucleotide sequence: TGCGCCAGCACTAAGGAGGGCCTAGCGGGGTTAAGCTCCTACAATGAGCAGTTCTTC. The entire variable domain, with the rest obtained from reference TRBV5-1 and TRBJ2-1, is as follows: KAGVTQTPRYLIKTRGQQVTLSCSPISGHRSVSWYQQTPGQGLQFLFEYFSETQRNKGNFPGRFSGRQFSNSRSEMNVSTLELGDSALYLCASTKEGLAGLSSYNEQFFGPGTRLTVL.

J is TRBJ2-5 and V is TRBV7-7, with D tentatively TRBD2 (7 bases). Trimming removed 1 base from V and 5 bases from J, with 11 bases in between. CDR3 size: 14 residues. CDR1 SSHAT and CDR2 FNYEAQ come from the germline V gene (reference sequence). The CDR3 coding sequence is TGTGCCAGCAGCTTAGGAGGGGGGGTGGAGACCCAGTACTTC. Its translation: CASSLGGGVETQYF.

A few counts support this clone. This sequence joins TRBV10-2 and TRBJ2-1; D unresolved. V lost 5 bases and J lost 5, with 13 bases in between. Germline CDR1 reads WSHSY; CDR2 reads SAAADI. The CDR3 is 14 amino acids. CDR3 DNA sequence: TGCGCCAGCAGTATTGCCCAGAGGAACAATGAGCAGTTCTTC. This translates into CASSIAQRNNEQFF.

The J gene is TRBJ2-1, the V gene TRBV10-1; the D gene could be TRBD1 or TRBD2 (5 bases each). The germline gives CDR1 WNHNN, CDR2 SYGVQD (reference sequence). CDR3 length equals 15 residues. V shed 3 bases and J shed 5 bases, with 14 bases lying between them. As DNA, the CDR3 is TGCGCCAGCAGTGATAACCGGGACGGACACAATGAGCAGTTCTTC. It is translated as CASSDNRDGHNEQFF.

CDR3 in DNA: TGTGCCAGCGGACAGGGCATCGAGACCCAGTACTTC. Its translation is CASGQGIETQYF. The chain combines TRBV6-5 with TRBJ2-5, with 8 bases lining up with TRBD1. CDR3 length equals 12 residues. Germline assignment: CDR1 MNHEY and CDR2 SVGAGI. V lost 8 bases and J lost 5; bases outside the gene matches: 4.

Comment on this clone: One junction end does not reproduce the germline sequence, and a read error may be involved. The chain carries TRBV6-5 and TRBJ2-2, with D uncertain. The CDR3 is made up of 15 amino acids. The germline gives CDR1 MNHEY, CDR2 SVGAGI. This CDR3 is CASSYYPVSTGELFF. CDR3 sequence (DNA): TGTGCCAGCAGCTACTACCCCGTTTCCACCGGGGAGCTGTTTTTT.

V and J are TRBV28 and TRBJ1-5; the D is unclear. V was clipped by 4 bases and J by 7 bases, with 5 bases between them. This CDR3 is built from 11 residues. The germline V gene has CDR1 MDHEN and CDR2 SYDVKM. In nucleotides, the CDR3 is TGTGCCAGCAGTTGGCGACAGCCCCAGCATTTT. It translates to CASSWRQPQHF.